These 27 T cell receptor beta chains were sequenced from one sample in a study of cytomegalovirus exposure and HLA in healthy donors. Use of 60 Vbeta and 13 Jbeta primers characterized the PCR. Assay used: immunoSEQ multiplex PCR; TCRdb lists only in-frame clones, some missing. The data contain around 110,000 clones, around 75% of them singletons. Sequencing input: PBMCs. Receptors originate from a woman aged 18 to 35 in good health and CMV-seronegative.

The chain is built from TRBV30 and TRBJ1-3; D gene unclear. Trimming cost V 3 bases and J 4 bases, with 13 bases left between them. The length of the CDR3 is 14 residues. Germline-derived CDR1 and CDR2 are GTSNPN and SVGIG (reference sequence). The CDR3 reads CAWSHGGIGNTIYF. CDR3 in DNA: TGTGCCTGGAGCCACGGAGGGATAGGAAACACCATATATTTT.

The sample holds one count of this clone. J is TRBJ1-1 and V is TRBV5-4, with 9 bases lining up with TRBD1. The CDR3 runs to 13 residues. CDR1 and CDR2 from the germline V gene are SGHNT and YYREEE (reference sequence). V lost 0 bases and J lost 12; bases outside the gene matches: 6. CDR3: CASSLEGTGLTFF. In DNA form, the CDR3 reads TGTGCCAGCAGCTTGGAGGGGACAGGGTTAACTTTCTTT.

This clone has only a few counts. This rearrangement joins TRBV30 to TRBJ2-3; tentative D call: TRBD1 (6 bases). Per the germline V gene, CDR1 is GTSNPN and CDR2 is SVGIG (reference sequence). V was clipped by 2 bases and J by 2 bases, with 29 bases between them. The CDR3 has 20 amino acids. CDR3 in DNA: TGTGCCTGGAGTCCTAATGACTACCCTCCCGACAGGTACTCCACAGATACGCAGTATTTT. Translating gives CAWSPNDYPPDRYSTDTQYF. Supplemented by reference TRBV30 and TRBJ2-3, the full variable domain reads SQTIHQWPATLVQPVGSPLSLECTVEGTSNPNLYWYRQAAGRGLQLLFYSVGIGQISSEVPQNLSASRPQDRQFILSSKKLLLSDSGFYLCAWSPNDYPPDRYSTDTQYFGPGTRLTVL.

The V call is TRBV10-1, the J call TRBJ1-2, with a possible D match to TRBD1 (5 bases). Germline-derived CDR1 and CDR2 are WNHNN and SYGVQD (reference sequence). Trimming left V 5 bases short and J 5 bases short, with 18 bases between. The CDR3 extends over 15 amino acids. This CDR3 is CASSLQVYNRYGYTF. DNA for the CDR3: TGCGCCAGCAGTCTACAGGTTTATAATCGGTATGGCTACACCTTC.

V gene TRBV7-2 combines with J gene TRBJ2-2, with a weak D call TRBD2 (5 bases). The CDR3 is made up of 15 amino acids. The V end was cut by 5 bases, the J end by 4 bases, with 14 bases between. Germline loops: CDR1 SGHTA, CDR2 FQGNSA. CDR3: CASSTARETTGELFF. CDR3 coding DNA: TGTGCCAGCAGCACCGCACGGGAAACCACCGGGGAGCTGTTTTTT. The entire variable domain, with the rest obtained from reference TRBV7-2 and TRBJ2-2, is as follows: GAGVSQSPSNKVTEKGKDVELRCDPISGHTALYWYRQSLGQGLEFLIYFQGNSAPDKSGLPSDRFSAERTGGSVSTLTIQRTQQEDSAVYLCASSTARETTGELFFGEGSRLTVL.

This clone appeared a single time. The chain employs TRBV12-5 and TRBJ2-3; no firm D call. CDR1 and CDR2 from the germline V gene are LGHNT and FRNRAP. This CDR3 region has 11 residues. Between the trimmed V and J ends, which lost 6 bases and 8 bases, there was a span of 9 bases. The CDR3 sequence is CASGRSGTQYF. In DNA form, the CDR3 reads TGTGCTAGTGGACGGAGTGGTACGCAGTATTTT.

The V and J genes are TRBV28 and TRBJ2-7; the match to TRBD1 covers 8 bases. CDR3 length equals 15 residues. CDR1 MDHEN and CDR2 SYDVKM come from the germline V gene. The J segment lost 6 bases and the V segment lost 5 bases, leaving 12 bases of the junction unmatched. The CDR3 loop reads CASSNSGGKSAEQYF. The CDR3 bases are TGTGCCAGCAGTAATTCAGGGGGCAAGTCGGCCGAGCAGTACTTC.

This sequence joins TRBV18 and TRBJ1-6, with D tentatively TRBD1 (6 bases). Germline V gives CDR1 KGHSH, CDR2 LQKENI. The CDR3 runs to 16 residues. The V end was cut by 3 bases, the J end by 8 bases, with 17 bases between. Here the CDR3 reads CASSPSLGGAHSPLHF. The CDR3 nucleotides read TGTGCCAGCTCACCCTCTCTGGGGGGGGCACATTCACCCCTCCACTTT.

The count of this clone is one. The V gene is TRBV6-6, the J gene TRBJ2-7; 7 nucleotides line up with TRBD1. Trimming took 3 bases from V and 2 from J; bases not matched to a gene: 10. Germline V gene data show CDR1 as MNHNY and CDR2 as SVGAGI (reference sequence). The CDR3 loop spans 16 amino acids. CDR3 protein: CASSYATGAGTYEQYF. CDR3 DNA sequence: TGTGCCAGCAGTTATGCAACAGGGGCAGGGACCTACGAGCAGTACTTC.

The chain carries TRBV5-1 and TRBJ2-3; a possible D gene is TRBD2 (7 bases). V lost 3 bases to trimming and J lost 9 bases, with 20 bases between them. Germline V gives CDR1 SGHRS, CDR2 YFSETQ. This CDR3 has 15 residues. CDR3: CASSSRGGSGETQYF. The CDR3 coding sequence is TGCGCCAGCAGCTCCCGAGGGGGAAGCGGGGAGACGCAGTATTTT.

The count of this clone is one. The gene calls are TRBV7-8 and TRBJ2-2; 8 nucleotides agree with TRBD1. The CDR3 contains 18 residues. In germline, CDR1 is SGHVS, CDR2 FQNEAQ. Trimming took 0 bases from V and 7 from J; bases not matched to a gene: 13. CDR3 DNA: TGTGCCAGCAGCTTAGCTTGGGGGACAGGCAAAAATATCGGGGAGCTGTTTTTT. Its protein is CASSLAWGTGKNIGELFF.

There are a few counts of this clone. The chain carries TRBV2 and TRBJ2-3, with a tentative D call TRBD1 (6 bases). Trimming shortened V by 10 bases and J by 6 bases, and 20 bases separated the two germline ends. The CDR3 contains 14 residues. Germline V CDR1 and CDR2: SNHLY, FYNNEI. The CDR3 bases are TGTGCCATCATGCCGGGACACAACCGGGATACGCAGTATTTT. Amino acid sequence: CAIMPGHNRDTQYF.

The chain is built from TRBV7-3 and TRBJ2-1, with 11 bases identical to TRBD2. The CDR3 has 15 amino acids. Germline-derived CDR1 and CDR2 are SGHTA and FQGTGA. Germline trimming cut 0 bases from V and 9 bases from J; bases unmatched to any gene: 4. The CDR3 loop reads CASSLTVAGGPEQFF. The CDR3 nucleotides are TGTGCCAGCAGCTTAACGGTAGCGGGAGGGCCTGAGCAGTTCTTC.

The chain has TRBV27 and TRBJ2-3; D might be TRBD1 (5 bases). The germline V and J ends were trimmed by 4 bases and 1 base, with 15 bases remaining between them. The CDR3 spans 16 residues. Per the germline V gene, CDR1 is MNHEY and CDR2 is SMNVEV (reference sequence). The CDR3 nucleotides are TGTGCCAGCAGTTCGTATTCCCTACAGGGCACAGATACGCAGTATTTT. It is translated as CASSSYSLQGTDTQYF.

The chain has TRBV6-1 and TRBJ2-3; D is unclear. From germline, CDR1 is MNHNS and CDR2 SASEGT. V lost 3 bases to trimming and J lost 1 base, with 11 bases between them. The CDR3 spans 15 residues. The CDR3 sequence is CASSDNGGGTDTQYF. The DNA of the CDR3 is TGTGCCAGCAGTGATAACGGCGGTGGCACAGATACGCAGTATTTT.

This clone was seen ten or more times. Additional DNA sequences in this sample encode the identical CDR3. J is TRBJ1-2 and V is TRBV5-1; the match to TRBD1 covers 7 bases. CDR1 SGHRS and CDR2 YFSETQ come from the germline V gene. The CDR3 is 14 amino acids. V was pared by 4 bases and J by 3 bases, with 6 bases of the junction left unmatched. CDR3 nucleotides: TGCGCCAGCAGCCGGACAGGTACTGACTATGGCTACACCTTC. Its translation is CASSRTGTDYGYTF.

This chain uses TRBV11-2 with TRBJ1-1, with 7 bases identical to TRBD1. V shed 4 bases, J shed 10 bases, and the junction held 3 bases outside the gene matches. The CDR3 length is 11 residues. Germline CDR1 SGHAT, CDR2 FQNNGV. In DNA form, the CDR3 reads TGTGCCAGCAGCTCGGGACAGAGAGCTTTCTTT. Its protein is CASSSGQRAFF.

The chain has TRBV9 and TRBJ2-6, with 10 bases lining up with TRBD1. The V gene's germline CDR1 is SGDLS and CDR2 YYNGEE. The CDR3 spans 17 residues. The V and J ends lost 4 bases and 0 bases, in that order; junction bases with no gene match: 4. In DNA, the CDR3 is TGTGCCAGCAGCAGACAGGGGGCCCCCTCTGGGGCCAACGTCCTGACTTTC. Translating it yields CASSRQGAPSGANVLTF. The full variable domain, with the rest looked up from reference TRBV9 and TRBJ2-6, is DSGVTQTPKHLITATGQRVTLRCSPRSGDLSVYWYQQSLDQGLQFLIQYYNGEERAKGNILERFSAQQFPDLHSELNLSSLELGDSALYFCASSRQGAPSGANVLTFGAGSRLTVL.

This clone was seen more than once but under ten times. This sequence joins TRBV5-1 and TRBJ2-7, with 7 bases that match TRBD1. V gave up 0 bases and J gave up 1 base; unmatched junction bases: 4. Germline V gene sequence: CDR1 SGHRS, CDR2 YFSETQ. CDR3 length: 15 residues. DNA for the CDR3: TGCGCCAGCAGCTTGGATGTGGGACAGTCCTACGAGCAGTACTTC. Amino acids: CASSLDVGQSYEQYF.

CDR3 amino acids: CASSYDQGTNEKLFF. CDR3 coding DNA: TGTGCCAGCAGTTACGATCAGGGAACTAATGAAAAACTGTTTTTT. The genes are TRBV2 and TRBJ1-4; possible D gene TRBD1, 5 bases. The CDR3 contains 15 residues. V shed 5 bases and J shed 1 base, with 11 bases lying between them. Germline V lookup: CDR1 SNHLY, CDR2 FYNNEI. Full variable domain (remainder filled in from reference TRBV2 and TRBJ1-4): EPEVTQTPSHQVTQMGQEVILRCVPISNHLYFYWYRQILGQKVEFLVSFYNNEISEKSEIFDDQFSVERPDGSNFTLKIRSTKLEDSAMYFCASSYDQGTNEKLFFGSGTQLSVL.

This clone showed up just once. CDR3 DNA: TGTGCCAGCAGCTACAGGGGTTTGGGGAACACTGAAGCTTTCTTT. Amino acid sequence: CASSYRGLGNTEAFF. The gene calls are TRBV5-8 and TRBJ1-1, with 7 positions matching TRBD1. The CDR3 runs to 15 residues. Germline loops: CDR1 SGHTS, CDR2 YDEGEE. V lost 3 bases, J lost 1 base, and 6 bases stayed unmatched.

The gene calls are TRBV5-1 and TRBJ1-1; D is uncertain. From germline, CDR1 is SGHRS and CDR2 YFSETQ. This CDR3 is built from 14 residues. The V end lost 4 bases, the J end lost 1 base, and 11 bases lay between the germline ends. The chain's CDR3 is CASSLVSGNTEAFF. For the CDR3, the DNA is TGCGCCAGCAGCCTTGTATCGGGGAACACTGAAGCTTTCTTT.

The gene calls are TRBV28 and TRBJ2-3; 8 positions agree with TRBD2. Germline CDR1 is MDHEN and CDR2 is SYDVKM. V lost 2 bases, J lost 2 bases, and 6 bases stayed unmatched. CDR3 length equals 16 residues. As DNA, the CDR3 is TGTGCCAGCAGTTTAAACGGGGGGGCTTTCACAGATACGCAGTATTTT. Translated, it gives CASSLNGGAFTDTQYF.

This clone was seen just once. The genes are TRBV13 and TRBJ1-2; 8 bases map to TRBD1. Per germline, CDR1 PRHDT and CDR2 FYEKMQ (reference sequence). This CDR3 comprises 13 residues. Trimming cost V 0 bases and J 8 bases; bases outside gene matches: 2. Here the CDR3 reads CASSLGPGGGYTF. CDR3 in DNA: TGTGCCAGCAGCTTAGGCCCAGGGGGCGGCTACACCTTC. The whole variable domain, remainder taken from reference TRBV13 and TRBJ1-2, is AAGVIQSPRHLIKEKRETATLKCYPIPRHDTVYWYQQGPGQDPQFLISFYEKMQSDKGSIPDRFSAQQFSDYHSELNMSSLELGDSALYFCASSLGPGGGYTFGSGTRLTVV.

The chain recombines TRBV7-3 with TRBJ1-1; 10 nucleotides line up with TRBD1. This CDR3 has 13 amino acids. The V segment lost 5 bases and the J segment 11 bases; nucleotides outside the gene matches: 8. Germline V gene data show CDR1 as SGHTA and CDR2 as FQGTGA. The CDR3 is CASSPRQGARAFF. Here the CDR3 DNA reads TGTGCCAGCAGCCCCCGACAGGGGGCAAGGGCTTTCTTT.

The chain recombines TRBV28 with TRBJ1-4; D uncertain. V was pared by 3 bases and J by 13 bases, with 12 bases between. The germline gives CDR1 MDHEN, CDR2 SYDVKM. The CDR3 is made up of 12 amino acids. The CDR3 DNA is TGTGCCAGCAGTTTGGTTGGCAGTGGACTGTTTTTT. The encoded protein is CASSLVGSGLFF.

The CDR3: CASSLQVTSSYNSPLHF. CDR3 in DNA: TGTGCCAGCAGTTTACAAGTTACCAGCTCCTATAATTCACCCCTCCACTTT. The chain carries TRBV28 and TRBJ1-6; no reliable D call. Germline V gene lookup returns CDR1 MDHEN and CDR2 SYDVKM. V was clipped by 2 bases and J by 0 bases, with 11 bases between them. The CDR3 is made up of 17 amino acids.